This T cell receptor (beta chain) emerged from a study of blood T cell repertoires in COVID-19. For the study at large: Samples came from the United States, Italy and Spain, spanning acute and convalescent COVID-19. PBMCs, B-cell-depleted T cells, or T cells provided the cDNA or gDNA that made up the material.

This clone occurred once. Under the authors' procedure: Amplification from reference gene primers served as the basis for estimated nucleated cell counts. Libraries were prepared by immunoSEQ multiplex PCR; TCRdb keeps only in-frame clonotypes and omits some of them. V and J calls and clone size are as listed in that table; D and trimming were resolved from the DNA. The sample lists 45,000 to 50,000 clones, approximately 86% occurring once. Losses at the gene ends were 6 bases for V and 8 bases for J; bases not matched to a gene: 8. Germline V gene sequence: CDR1 MNHEY, CDR2 SVGAGI. There are 14 residues in the CDR3.

This chain joins TRBV6-5 and TRBJ1-2; 11 positions agree with TRBD1. The sequenced material came from peripheral blood. This clonotype originated in an elderly man in a cohort sampled during active COVID-19. In DNA, the CDR3 is TGTGCCAGCAGAACGGACAGGGGGCGATGGGGCTACACCTTC. Its translation: CASRTDRGRWGYTF.